The 8 T cell receptor beta chains given below trace back to one sample, sequenced in a study of blood T cells in healthy people across ages. Primers used in a second PCR of about 7 to 12 cycles were a sample-barcoded 5' primer and a J-beta primer mix. TCRdb re-called the 5' RACE reads with MiXCR, one entry per CDR3 protein. The data hold about 760,000 distinct CDR3 sequences, with about 25% observed a single time. The sample was also linked to a second study, of T cells of mothers and their children.

Source material: blood. Source of these receptors: a boy between 10 and 17 years old in good health.

This clonotype occurred a few times. The gene calls are TRBV10-3 and TRBJ2-5; D ambiguous. CDR1 and CDR2 (germline): ENHRY, SYGVKD. The CDR3 is made up of 13 amino acids. The V end lost 9 bases, the J end lost 1 base, and 12 bases lay between the germline ends. This CDR3 is CAMRTNLQETQYF. The CDR3 bases are TGTGCCATGAGGACGAACCTCCAAGAGACCCAGTACTTC.

This clonotype was seen a handful of times. The V gene is TRBV7-9, the J gene TRBJ2-7, with unresolved D. Germline V gene data show CDR1 as SEHNR and CDR2 as FQNEAQ (reference sequence). V was shortened by 2 bases and J by 0 bases, with 8 bases between the two germline ends. CDR3 length: 14 residues. This CDR3 reads CASSLSQSSYEQYF. The CDR3 DNA reads as TGTGCCAGCAGCTTAAGTCAGAGCTCCTACGAGCAGTACTTC. Drawing the rest from reference TRBV7-9 and TRBJ2-7, the complete variable domain is DTGVSQNPRHKITKRGQNVTFRCDPISEHNRLYWYRQTLGQGPEFLTYFQNEAQLEKSRLLSDRFSAERPKGSFSTLEIQRTEQGDSAMYLCASSLSQSSYEQYFGPGTRLTVT.

The genes are TRBV6-1 and TRBJ2-6, with D hard to call. Germline V gene lookup returns CDR1 MNHNS and CDR2 SASEGT. The V and J ends lost 2 bases and 0 bases respectively, with 14 bases between them. The CDR3 consists of 18 residues. The CDR3 reads CASSEPRVPYSGANVLTF. DNA for the CDR3: TGTGCCAGCAGTGAACCACGGGTGCCCTACTCTGGGGCCAACGTCCTGACTTTC.

Only a few counts were recorded for this clonotype. The junction departs from germline at one end; a sequencing error may be responsible. The V and J genes are TRBV7-2 and TRBJ2-2; TRBD2 agrees at 8 bases. The V gene's germline CDR1 is SGHTA and CDR2 FQGNSA. The CDR3 runs 15 residues. The CDR3 sequence: CASSRSGSGTGELLF. CDR3 bases: TGTGCCAGCAGCAGAAGCGGGAGTGGGACCGGGGAGCTGCTTTTT.

This chain uses TRBV15 with TRBJ2-7; 10 positions agree with TRBD2. Germline CDR1 and CDR2: LNHNV and YYDKDF (reference sequence). The J segment lost 7 bases and the V segment lost 3 bases, leaving 9 bases of the junction unmatched. CDR3 length: 15 amino acids. Written as DNA, the CDR3 is TGTGCCACCAGCAGTTTAGCGGGGGGCCCCCTGGAGCAGTACTTC. Its translation is CATSSLAGGPLEQYF.

The chain carries TRBV7-6 and TRBJ2-5; 10 bases fit TRBD1. Per germline, CDR1 SGHVS and CDR2 FNYEAQ. The CDR3 totals 15 residues. V lost 5 bases and J lost 2; bases outside the gene matches: 5. The CDR3 nucleotides read TGTGCCAGCAGCGTCGACAGGGGGCAACAAGAGACCCAGTACTTC. It encodes CASSVDRGQQETQYF.

This clonotype was recorded at least ten times. The chain uses TRBV5-1 and TRBJ2-5, with D tentatively TRBD1 (5 bases). The germline V gene encodes CDR1 SGHRS and CDR2 YFSETQ. V dropped 6 bases and J dropped 2 bases, with 17 bases sitting between them. This CDR3 region has 15 residues. In DNA form, the CDR3 reads TGCGCCAGCACCACCCCTCTAACAGGACAAGAGACCCAGTACTTC. Encoded protein: CASTTPLTGQETQYF.

This chain connects TRBV20-1 to TRBJ1-4; 7 nucleotides align to TRBD1. V was clipped by 4 bases and J by 5 bases; unmatched bases: 13. In germline, CDR1 is DFQATT, CDR2 SNEGSKA (reference sequence). The CDR3 consists of 16 residues. The CDR3: CSAKGPTGTVNEKLFF. The CDR3 DNA reads TGCAGTGCTAAAGGGCCTACCGGGACAGTCAATGAAAAACTGTTTTTT.